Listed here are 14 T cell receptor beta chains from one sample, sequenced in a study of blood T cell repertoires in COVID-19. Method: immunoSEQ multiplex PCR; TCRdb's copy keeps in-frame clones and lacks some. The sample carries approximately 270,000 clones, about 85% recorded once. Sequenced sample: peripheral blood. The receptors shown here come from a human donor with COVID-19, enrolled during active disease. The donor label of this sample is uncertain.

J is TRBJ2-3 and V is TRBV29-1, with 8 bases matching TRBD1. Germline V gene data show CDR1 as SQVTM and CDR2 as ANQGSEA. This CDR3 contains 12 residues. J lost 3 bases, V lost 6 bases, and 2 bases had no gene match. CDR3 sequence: CSVRQGTDTQYF. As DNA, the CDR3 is TGCAGCGTACGACAGGGGACAGATACGCAGTATTTT.

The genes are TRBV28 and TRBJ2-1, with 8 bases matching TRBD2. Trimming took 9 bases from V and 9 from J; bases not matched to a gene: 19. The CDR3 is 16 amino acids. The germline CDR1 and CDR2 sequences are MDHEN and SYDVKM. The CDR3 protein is CASMSGSNFDHGEQFF. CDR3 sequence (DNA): TGTGCCAGTATGAGCGGGAGCAACTTCGACCACGGTGAGCAGTTCTTC. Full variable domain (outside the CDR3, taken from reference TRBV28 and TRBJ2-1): DVKVTQSSRYLVKRTGEKVFLECVQDMDHENMFWYRQDPGLGLRLIYFSYDVKMKEKGDIPEGYSVSREKKERFSLILESASTNQTSMYLCASMSGSNFDHGEQFFGPGTRLTVL.

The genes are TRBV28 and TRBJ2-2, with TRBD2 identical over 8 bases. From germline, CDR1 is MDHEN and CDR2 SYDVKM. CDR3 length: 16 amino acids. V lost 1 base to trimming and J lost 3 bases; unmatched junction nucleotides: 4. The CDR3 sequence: CASSLLDSGDTGELFF. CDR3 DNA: TGTGCCAGCAGTTTATTGGATAGCGGGGACACCGGGGAGCTGTTTTTT.

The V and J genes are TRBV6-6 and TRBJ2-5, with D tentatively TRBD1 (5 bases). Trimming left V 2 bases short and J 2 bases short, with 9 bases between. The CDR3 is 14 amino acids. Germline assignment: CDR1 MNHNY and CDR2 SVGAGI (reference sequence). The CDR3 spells CASSYPTVQETQYF. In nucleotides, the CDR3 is TGTGCCAGCAGTTACCCGACAGTTCAAGAGACCCAGTACTTC.

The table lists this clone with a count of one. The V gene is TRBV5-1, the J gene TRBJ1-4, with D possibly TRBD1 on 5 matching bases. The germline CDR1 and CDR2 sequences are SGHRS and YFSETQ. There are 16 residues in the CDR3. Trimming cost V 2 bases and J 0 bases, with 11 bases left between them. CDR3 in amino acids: CASSFQGTATNEKLFF. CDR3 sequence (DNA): TGCGCCAGCAGCTTCCAGGGTACAGCAACTAATGAAAAACTGTTTTTT.

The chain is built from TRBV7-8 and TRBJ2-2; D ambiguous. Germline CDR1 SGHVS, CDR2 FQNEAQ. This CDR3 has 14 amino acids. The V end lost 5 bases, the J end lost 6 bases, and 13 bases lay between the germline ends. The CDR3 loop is CASSPTGSPGELFF. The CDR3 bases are TGTGCCAGCAGCCCTACGGGTAGTCCCGGGGAGCTGTTTTTT.

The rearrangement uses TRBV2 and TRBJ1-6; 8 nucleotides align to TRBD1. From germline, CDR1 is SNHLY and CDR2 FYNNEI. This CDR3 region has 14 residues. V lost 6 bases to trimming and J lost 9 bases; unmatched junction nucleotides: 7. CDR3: CASRAAGGASPLHF. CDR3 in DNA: TGTGCCAGCAGGGCCGCAGGGGGCGCTTCACCCCTCCACTTT.

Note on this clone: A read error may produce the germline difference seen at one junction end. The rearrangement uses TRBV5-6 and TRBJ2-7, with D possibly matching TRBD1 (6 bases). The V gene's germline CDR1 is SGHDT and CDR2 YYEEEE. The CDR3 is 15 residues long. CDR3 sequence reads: CASRLDRDMLGEQYF. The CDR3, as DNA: TGTGCCAGCAGGTTGGACCGGGACATGTTGGGCGAGCAGTACTTC. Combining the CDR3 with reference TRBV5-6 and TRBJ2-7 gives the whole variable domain DAGVTQSPTHLIKTRGQQVTLRCSPKSGHDTVSWYQQALGQGPQFIFQYYEEEERQRGNFPDRFSGHQFPNYSSELNVNALLLGDSALYLCASRLDRDMLGEQYFGPGTRLTVT.

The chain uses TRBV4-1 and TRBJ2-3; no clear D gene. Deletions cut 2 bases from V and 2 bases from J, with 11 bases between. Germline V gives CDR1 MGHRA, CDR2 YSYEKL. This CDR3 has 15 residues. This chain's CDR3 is CASSQLPTATDTQYF. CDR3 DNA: TGCGCCAGCAGCCAACTTCCGACTGCCACAGATACGCAGTATTTT.

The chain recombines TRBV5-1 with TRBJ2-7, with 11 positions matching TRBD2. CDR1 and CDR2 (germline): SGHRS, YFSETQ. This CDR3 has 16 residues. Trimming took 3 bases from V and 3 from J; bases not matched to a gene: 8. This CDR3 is CASSSVSGRAVYEQYF. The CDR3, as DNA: TGCGCCAGCAGCTCAGTTAGCGGGAGGGCCGTCTACGAGCAGTACTTC. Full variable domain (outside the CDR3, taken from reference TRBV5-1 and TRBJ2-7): KAGVTQTPRYLIKTRGQQVTLSCSPISGHRSVSWYQQTPGQGLQFLFEYFSETQRNKGNFPGRFSGRQFSNSRSEMNVSTLELGDSALYLCASSSVSGRAVYEQYFGPGTRLTVT.

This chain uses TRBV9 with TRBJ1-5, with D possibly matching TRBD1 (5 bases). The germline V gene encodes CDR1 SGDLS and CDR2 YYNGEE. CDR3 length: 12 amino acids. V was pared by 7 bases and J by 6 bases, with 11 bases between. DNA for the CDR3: TGTGCCAGCTCCCGGGGGGGTCAGCCCCAGCATTTT. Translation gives CASSRGGQPQHF.

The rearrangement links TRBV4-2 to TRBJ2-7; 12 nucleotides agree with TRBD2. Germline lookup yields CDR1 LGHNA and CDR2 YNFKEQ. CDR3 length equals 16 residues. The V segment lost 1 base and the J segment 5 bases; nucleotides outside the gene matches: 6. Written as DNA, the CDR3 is TGTGCCAGCAGCCAAGGGAGACTAGCGGGAGTAGACGAGCAGTACTTC. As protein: CASSQGRLAGVDEQYF.

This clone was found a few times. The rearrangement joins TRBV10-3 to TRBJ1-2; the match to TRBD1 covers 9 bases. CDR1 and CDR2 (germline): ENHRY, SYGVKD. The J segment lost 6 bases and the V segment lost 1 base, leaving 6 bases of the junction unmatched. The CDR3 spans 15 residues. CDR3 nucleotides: TGTGCCATCAGTGAGTTTCCGGGACAGGGAAATGGCTACACCTTC. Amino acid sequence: CAISEFPGQGNGYTF.

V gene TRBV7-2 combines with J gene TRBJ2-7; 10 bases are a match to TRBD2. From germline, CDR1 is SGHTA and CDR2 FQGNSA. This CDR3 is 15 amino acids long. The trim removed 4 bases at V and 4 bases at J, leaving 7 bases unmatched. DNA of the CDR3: TGTGCCAGCAGCTCGGAACCGGGACTAGCGTACGAGCAGTACTTC. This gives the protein CASSSEPGLAYEQYF. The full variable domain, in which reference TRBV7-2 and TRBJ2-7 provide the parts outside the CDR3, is GAGVSQSPSNKVTEKGKDVELRCDPISGHTALYWYRQSLGQGLEFLIYFQGNSAPDKSGLPSDRFSAERTGGSVSTLTIQRTQQEDSAVYLCASSSEPGLAYEQYFGPGTRLTVT.